This TCR beta chain was sequenced in a study of T cell repertoires in cytomegalovirus infection. MiXCR, applied by TCRdb to the reads, yields one record per CDR3 protein. This table holds 750,000 to 900,000 distinct CDR3 sequences, under 35% found once. At least ten counts were recorded for this clonotype. Its antigen remains unidentified. Germline CDR1 MNHNS, CDR2 SASEGT. Trimming cost V 6 bases and J 0 bases, with 21 bases left between them. This CDR3 is 19 amino acids long. The sequence derives from a human donor in good health (CMV status not recorded). Some clones in this sample may be carry-over from other donors' samples. Sequencing was performed on cultured CD8+ T cells from PBMCs, taken from culture after CMV antigen stimulation. The chain has TRBV6-1 and TRBJ1-6, with D possibly being TRBD1 (5 bases). CDR3 DNA sequence: TGTGCCAGCAGACACCAGACGGGGGAGATACGCTCCTATAATTCACCCCTCCACTTT. It yields the protein CASRHQTGEIRSYNSPLHF.